Listed below are T cell receptor beta chains from one sample, sequenced in a study of T cells expressing NK-cell markers. With the 5' RACE reads reprocessed, TCRdb shows one record per CDR3 protein and no DNA. The sample totals 500,000 or so distinct CDR3 sequences. Input material: blood T cells: a sorted CD56 or NKG2C T cell subset, CD4+ or CD8+ T cells, or bulk PBMC T cells (not recorded which). The receptors derive from a man between 18 and 35 years old in good health. The CDR3 runs from the conserved cysteine through the conserved F or W. Fields, in order: CDR3 protein, V gene, J gene.

cdr3_aa: CASSIPGSYNEQFF; v_call: TRBV19; j_call: TRBJ2-1
cdr3_aa: CSVTGQASPNTGELFF; v_call: TRBV29-1; j_call: TRBJ2-2
cdr3_aa: CASSTDEAGYNEQFF; v_call: TRBV5-1; j_call: TRBJ2-1
cdr3_aa: CSASEEVGKNEQFF; v_call: TRBV20-1; j_call: TRBJ2-1
cdr3_aa: CASSLDMTLSYEQFF; v_call: TRBV5-6; j_call: TRBJ2-1
cdr3_aa: CASSQELVAGTPEQYF; v_call: TRBV4-1; j_call: TRBJ2-7
cdr3_aa: CASSSQSGYYNEQFF; v_call: TRBV7-2; j_call: TRBJ2-1
cdr3_aa: CASSPAGSTGYTF; v_call: TRBV3-1; j_call: TRBJ1-2
cdr3_aa: CASSARPSGRRGETQYF; v_call: TRBV7-2; j_call: TRBJ2-5
cdr3_aa: CASSPGDGDNEQFF; v_call: TRBV4-2; j_call: TRBJ2-1
cdr3_aa: CASSSRTHPYTDTQYF; v_call: TRBV6-5; j_call: TRBJ2-3
cdr3_aa: CASSSKQGEQFF; v_call: TRBV5-1; j_call: TRBJ2-1
cdr3_aa: CASSLGQGSMNTEAFF; v_call: TRBV5-6; j_call: TRBJ1-1